This T cell receptor (beta chain) was found in a study of PD-L1 blockade in urothelial cancer. Time point defined: peripheral blood 6 weeks after treatment start. Assay: immunoSEQ multiplex PCR; the TCRdb copy retains only in-frame clones and omits some. The sample includes roughly 45,000 clones, roughly 85% seen only once; the top ten take over 13%. V trimming: 3 bases; J trimming: 3 bases; junction bases outside the gene matches: 1. The germline V gene has CDR1 LNHDA and CDR2 SQIVND (reference sequence). The CDR3 has 14 amino acids. The sequences come from PBMCs, collected around atezolizumab (anti-PD-L1) treatment. J is TRBJ2-2 and V is TRBV19; 7 positions match TRBD1. This receptor was obtained from a man aged 60 to 69 with urothelial cancer. The CDR3 sequence: CASSITGDTGELFF. CDR3 nucleotide sequence: TGTGCCAGTAGTATTACAGGGGACACCGGGGAGCTGTTTTTT.